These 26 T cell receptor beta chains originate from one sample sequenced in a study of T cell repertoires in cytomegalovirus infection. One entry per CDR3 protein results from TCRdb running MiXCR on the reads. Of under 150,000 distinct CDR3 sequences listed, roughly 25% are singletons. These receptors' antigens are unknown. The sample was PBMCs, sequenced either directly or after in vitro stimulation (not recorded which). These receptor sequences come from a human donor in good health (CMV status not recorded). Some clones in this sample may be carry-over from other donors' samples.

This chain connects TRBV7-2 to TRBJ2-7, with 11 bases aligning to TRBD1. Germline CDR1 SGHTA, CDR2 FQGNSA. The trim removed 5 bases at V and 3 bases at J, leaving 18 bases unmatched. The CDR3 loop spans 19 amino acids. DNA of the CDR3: TGTGCCAGCAGCATTGGACAGGGGGCGGCCGCCCGGGTGGACTACGAGCAGTACTTC. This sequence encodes CASSIGQGAAARVDYEQYF.

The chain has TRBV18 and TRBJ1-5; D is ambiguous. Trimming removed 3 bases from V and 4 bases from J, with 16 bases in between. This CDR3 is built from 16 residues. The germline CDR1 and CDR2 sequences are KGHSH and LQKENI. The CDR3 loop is CASSPTGDGRNQPQHF. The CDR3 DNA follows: TGTGCCAGCTCACCCACGGGAGACGGCCGGAATCAGCCCCAGCATTTT. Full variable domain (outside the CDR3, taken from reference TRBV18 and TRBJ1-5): NAGVMQNPRHLVRRRGQEARLRCSPMKGHSHVYWYRQLPEEGLKFMVYLQKENIIDESGMPKERFSAEFPKEGPSILRIQQVVRGDSAAYFCASSPTGDGRNQPQHFGDGTRLSIL.

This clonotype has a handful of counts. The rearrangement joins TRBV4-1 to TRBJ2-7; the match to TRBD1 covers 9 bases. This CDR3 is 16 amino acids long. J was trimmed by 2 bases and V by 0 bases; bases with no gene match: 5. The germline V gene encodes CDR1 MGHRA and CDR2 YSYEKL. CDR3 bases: TGCGCCAGCAGCCAAGATGAGGGGACAGGGACCTACGAGCAGTACTTC. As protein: CASSQDEGTGTYEQYF.

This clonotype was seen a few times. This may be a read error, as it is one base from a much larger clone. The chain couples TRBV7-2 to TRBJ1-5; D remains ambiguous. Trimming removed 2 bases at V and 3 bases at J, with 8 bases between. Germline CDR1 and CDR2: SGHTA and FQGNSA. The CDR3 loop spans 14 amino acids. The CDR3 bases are TGTGCCAGCAGCTTATTTACCCACAATCAGCCCCAGCATTTT. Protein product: CASSLFTHNQPQHF.

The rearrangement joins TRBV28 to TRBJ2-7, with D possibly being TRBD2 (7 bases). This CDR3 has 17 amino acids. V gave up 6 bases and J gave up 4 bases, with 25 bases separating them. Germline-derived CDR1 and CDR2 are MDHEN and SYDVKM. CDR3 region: CASRIPAGEGQWYEQYF. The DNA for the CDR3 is TGTGCCAGCAGGATCCCGGCAGGGGAGGGGCAATGGTACGAGCAGTACTTC.

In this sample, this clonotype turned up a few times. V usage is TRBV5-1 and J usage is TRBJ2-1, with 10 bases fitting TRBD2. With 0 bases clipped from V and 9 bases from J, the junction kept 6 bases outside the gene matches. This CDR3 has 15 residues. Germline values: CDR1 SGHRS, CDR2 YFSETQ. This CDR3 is CASSLVASGSGEQFF. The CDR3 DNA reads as TGCGCCAGCAGCTTGGTGGCTAGCGGGAGTGGTGAGCAGTTCTTC. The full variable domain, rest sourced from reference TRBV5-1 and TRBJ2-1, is KAGVTQTPRYLIKTRGQQVTLSCSPISGHRSVSWYQQTPGQGLQFLFEYFSETQRNKGNFPGRFSGRQFSNSRSEMNVSTLELGDSALYLCASSLVASGSGEQFFGPGTRLTVL.

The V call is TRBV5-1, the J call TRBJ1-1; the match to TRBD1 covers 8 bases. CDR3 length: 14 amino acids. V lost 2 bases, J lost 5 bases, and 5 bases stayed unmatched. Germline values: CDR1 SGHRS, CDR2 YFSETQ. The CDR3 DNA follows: TGCGCCAGCAGCTTTGCAACAGGGGGGACTGAAGCTTTCTTT. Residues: CASSFATGGTEAFF.

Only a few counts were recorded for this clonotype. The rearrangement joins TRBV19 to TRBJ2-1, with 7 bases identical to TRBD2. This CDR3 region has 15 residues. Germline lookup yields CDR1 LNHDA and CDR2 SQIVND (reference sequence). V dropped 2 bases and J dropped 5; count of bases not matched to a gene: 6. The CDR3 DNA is TGTGCCAGTAGTATACCCTGGGGGGGACACAATGAGCAGTTCTTC. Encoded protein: CASSIPWGGHNEQFF.

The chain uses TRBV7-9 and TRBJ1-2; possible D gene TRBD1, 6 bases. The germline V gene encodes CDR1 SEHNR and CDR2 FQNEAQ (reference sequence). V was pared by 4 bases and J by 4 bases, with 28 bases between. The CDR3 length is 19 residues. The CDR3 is CASSYIKGQSSNSIYGYTF. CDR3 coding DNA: TGTGCCAGCAGCTACATCAAAGGACAGTCCTCCAATTCTATCTATGGCTACACCTTC.

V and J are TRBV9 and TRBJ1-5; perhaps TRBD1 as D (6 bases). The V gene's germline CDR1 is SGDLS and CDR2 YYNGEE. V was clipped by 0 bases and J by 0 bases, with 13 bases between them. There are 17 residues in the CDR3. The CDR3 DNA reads TGTGCCAGCAGCGTAGACGGGACAACTAATAGCAATCAGCCCCAGCATTTT. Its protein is CASSVDGTTNSNQPQHF.

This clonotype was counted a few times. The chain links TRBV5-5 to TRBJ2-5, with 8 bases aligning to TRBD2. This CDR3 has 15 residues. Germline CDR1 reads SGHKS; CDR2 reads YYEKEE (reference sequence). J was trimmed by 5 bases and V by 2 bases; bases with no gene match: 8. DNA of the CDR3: TGTGCCAGCAGCTTATCCGGGAGGGCCGTCGAGACCCAGTACTTC. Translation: CASSLSGRAVETQYF. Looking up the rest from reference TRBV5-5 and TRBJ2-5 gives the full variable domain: DAGVTQSPTHLIKTRGQQVTLRCSPISGHKSVSWYQQVLGQGPQFIFQYYEKEERGRGNFPDRFSARQFPNYSSELNVNALLLGDSALYLCASSLSGRAVETQYFGPGTRLLVL.

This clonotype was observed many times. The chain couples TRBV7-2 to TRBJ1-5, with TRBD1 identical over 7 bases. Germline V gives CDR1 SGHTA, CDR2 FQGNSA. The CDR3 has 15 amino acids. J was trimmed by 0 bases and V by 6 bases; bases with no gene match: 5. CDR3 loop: CASSSGQVSNQPQHF. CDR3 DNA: TGTGCCAGCAGTTCTGGACAGGTTAGCAATCAGCCCCAGCATTTT.

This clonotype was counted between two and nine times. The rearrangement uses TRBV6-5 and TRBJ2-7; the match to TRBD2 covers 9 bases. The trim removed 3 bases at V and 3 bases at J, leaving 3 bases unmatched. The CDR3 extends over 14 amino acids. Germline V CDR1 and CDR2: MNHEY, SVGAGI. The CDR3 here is CASSYAGGFYEQYF. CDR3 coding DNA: TGTGCCAGCAGTTATGCGGGAGGGTTCTACGAGCAGTACTTC.

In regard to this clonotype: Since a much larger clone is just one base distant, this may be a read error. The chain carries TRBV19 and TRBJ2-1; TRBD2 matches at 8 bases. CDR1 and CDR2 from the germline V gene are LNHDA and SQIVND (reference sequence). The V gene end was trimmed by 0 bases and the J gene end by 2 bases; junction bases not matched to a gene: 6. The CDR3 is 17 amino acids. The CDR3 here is CASSIDGSGTAYNEQFF. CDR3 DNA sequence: TGTGCCAGTAGTATAGATGGTAGCGGGACCGCCTACAATGAGCAGTTCTTC.

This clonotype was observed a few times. The CDR3 spells CASSFLGFAEAFF. The CDR3 DNA follows: TGTGCCAGCAGTTTTTTGGGGTTTGCTGAAGCTTTCTTT. This chain connects TRBV12-3 or TRBV12-4 to TRBJ1-1; D is ambiguous. The CDR3 has 13 residues. V lost 3 bases, J lost 6 bases, and 11 bases lay in between.

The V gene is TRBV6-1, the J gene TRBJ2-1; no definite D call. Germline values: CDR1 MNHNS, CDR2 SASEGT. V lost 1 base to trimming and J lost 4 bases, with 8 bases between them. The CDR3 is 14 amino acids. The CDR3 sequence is CASSEGGAYNEQFF. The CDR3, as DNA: TGTGCCAGCAGTGAAGGCGGAGCATACAATGAGCAGTTCTTC.

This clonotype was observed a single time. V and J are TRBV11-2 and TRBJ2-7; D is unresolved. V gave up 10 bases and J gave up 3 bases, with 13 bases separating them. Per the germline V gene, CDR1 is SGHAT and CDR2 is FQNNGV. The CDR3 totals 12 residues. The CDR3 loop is CAIRLGCYEQYF. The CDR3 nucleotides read TGTGCCATCCGCTTAGGTTGCTACGAGCAGTACTTC.

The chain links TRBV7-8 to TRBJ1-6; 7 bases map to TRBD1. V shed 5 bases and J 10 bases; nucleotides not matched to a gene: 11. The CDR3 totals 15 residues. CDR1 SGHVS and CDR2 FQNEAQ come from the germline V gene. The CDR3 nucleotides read TGTGCCAGCAGCCCCCAGGGACAGTTCGGGTCACCCCTCCACTTT. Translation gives CASSPQGQFGSPLHF.

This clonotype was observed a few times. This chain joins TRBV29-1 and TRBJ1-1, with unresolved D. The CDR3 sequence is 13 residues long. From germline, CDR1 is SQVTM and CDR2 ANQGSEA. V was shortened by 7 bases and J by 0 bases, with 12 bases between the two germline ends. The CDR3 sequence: CSAWAQVNTEAFF. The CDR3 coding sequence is TGCAGCGCCTGGGCACAAGTGAACACTGAAGCTTTCTTT.

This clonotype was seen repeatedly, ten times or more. CDR3 sequence reads: CASSLGVTDTQYF. Written as DNA, the CDR3 is TGTGCCAGCAGCTTAGGAGTGACAGATACGCAGTATTTT. The rearrangement links TRBV7-8 to TRBJ2-3, with unresolved D. This CDR3 spans 13 amino acids. CDR1 and CDR2 (germline): SGHVS, FQNEAQ. The V end was cut by 1 base, the J end by 3 bases, with 5 bases between.

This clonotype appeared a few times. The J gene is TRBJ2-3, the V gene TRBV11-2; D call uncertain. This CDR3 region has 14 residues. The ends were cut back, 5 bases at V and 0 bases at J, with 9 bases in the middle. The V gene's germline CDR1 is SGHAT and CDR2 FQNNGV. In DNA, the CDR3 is TGTGCCAGCAGCACCGCTGCTAGCACAGATACGCAGTATTTT. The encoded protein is CASSTAASTDTQYF.

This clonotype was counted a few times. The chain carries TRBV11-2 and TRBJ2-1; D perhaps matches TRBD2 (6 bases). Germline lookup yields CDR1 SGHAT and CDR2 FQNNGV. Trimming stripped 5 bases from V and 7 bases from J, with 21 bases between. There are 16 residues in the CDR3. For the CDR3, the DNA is TGTGCCAGCAGCACCTACCGGGACTTGGGTCGGAATGAGCAGTTCTTC. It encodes CASSTYRDLGRNEQFF.

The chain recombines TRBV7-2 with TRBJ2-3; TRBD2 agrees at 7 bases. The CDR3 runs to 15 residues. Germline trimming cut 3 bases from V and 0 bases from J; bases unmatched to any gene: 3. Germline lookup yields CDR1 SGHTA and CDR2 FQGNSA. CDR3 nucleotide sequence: TGTGCCAGCAGCTTCCTAGCGGCTAGCACAGATACGCAGTATTTT. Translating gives CASSFLAASTDTQYF. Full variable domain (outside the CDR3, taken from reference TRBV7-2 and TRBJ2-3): GAGVSQSPSNKVTEKGKDVELRCDPISGHTALYWYRQSLGQGLEFLIYFQGNSAPDKSGLPSDRFSAERTGGSVSTLTIQRTQQEDSAVYLCASSFLAASTDTQYFGPGTRLTVL.

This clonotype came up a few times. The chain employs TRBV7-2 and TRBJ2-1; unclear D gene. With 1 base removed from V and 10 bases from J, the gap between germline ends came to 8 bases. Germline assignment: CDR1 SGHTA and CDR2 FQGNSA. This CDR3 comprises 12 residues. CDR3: CASSLVAAEQFF. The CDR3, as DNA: TGTGCCAGCAGCTTAGTGGCAGCGGAGCAGTTCTTC. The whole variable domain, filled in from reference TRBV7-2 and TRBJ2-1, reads GAGVSQSPSNKVTEKGKDVELRCDPISGHTALYWYRQSLGQGLEFLIYFQGNSAPDKSGLPSDRFSAERTGGSVSTLTIQRTQQEDSAVYLCASSLVAAEQFFGPGTRLTVL.

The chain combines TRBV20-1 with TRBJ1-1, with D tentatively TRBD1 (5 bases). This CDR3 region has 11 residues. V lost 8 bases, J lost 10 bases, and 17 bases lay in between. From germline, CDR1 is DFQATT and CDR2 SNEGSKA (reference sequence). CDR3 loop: CSPHRSSGAFF. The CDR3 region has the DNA TGCAGTCCCCACAGGTCCTCTGGAGCTTTCTTT.

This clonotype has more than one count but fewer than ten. CDR3 DNA sequence: TGCGCCAGCAGCCAGGACAGGGCTAACTATGGCTACACCTTC. Residues: CASSQDRANYGYTF. The chain has TRBV4-3 and TRBJ1-2; TRBD1 aligns across 8 bases. CDR3 length equals 14 residues. Germline V gives CDR1 LGHNA, CDR2 YSLEER. Trimming took 3 bases from V and 0 from J; bases not matched to a gene: 0.